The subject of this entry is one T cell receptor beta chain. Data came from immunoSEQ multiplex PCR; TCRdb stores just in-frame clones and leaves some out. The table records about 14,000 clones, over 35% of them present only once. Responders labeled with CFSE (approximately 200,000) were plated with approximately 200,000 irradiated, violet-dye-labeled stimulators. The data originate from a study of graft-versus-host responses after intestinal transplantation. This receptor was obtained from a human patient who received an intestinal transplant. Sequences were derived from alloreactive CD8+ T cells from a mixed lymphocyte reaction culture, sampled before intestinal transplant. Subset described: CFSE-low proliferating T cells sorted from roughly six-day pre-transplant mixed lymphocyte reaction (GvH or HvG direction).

CDR3 sequence: CSLPQGDGYTF. The CDR3 coding sequence is TGCAGCTTGCCCCAGGGGGATGGCTACACCTTC. The chain uses TRBV29-1 and TRBJ1-2; TRBD1 aligns across 7 bases. The CDR3 spans 11 residues. J gave up 6 bases and V 8 bases, and 6 bases lay outside the gene matches. The V gene's germline CDR1 is SQVTM and CDR2 ANQGSEA.